The following is a T cell receptor (beta chain) sequence with its context. These data belong to a study of shared clonotypes between healthy human individuals. CD8 cells regarded as naive lacked CD45RO, were positively chosen for CCR7, and omitted terminally differentiated effector memory CD45RA+ cells. Using immunoSEQ multiplex PCR, the repertoire was profiled, and TCRdb retains in-frame clones only, with some absent. Among roughly 2 million clones listed, about 94% were seen once. Looked up from germline, CDR1 is SGDLS and CDR2 is YYNGEE. The CDR3 has 14 amino acids. The V and J ends lost 3 bases and 5 bases, in that order; junction bases with no gene match: 5.

The chain carries TRBV9 and TRBJ2-7, with 10 bases identical to TRBD1. The TCR comes from a man aged 18 to 30 in good health. Specimen: naive CD8+ T cells sorted from blood. The CDR3 nucleotides read TGTGCCAGCAGCGCAGGGACAGGGGATCACGAGCAGTACTTC. Translating gives CASSAGTGDHEQYF.